Each of the 6 T cell receptor beta chains below was sequenced from the same sample in a study of metastatic and nonmetastatic thyroid tumors. Every patient was untreated before thyroid surgery. Through MiXCR, TCRdb re-clonotyped the PCR reads. This table holds over 20,000 clones, around 12% found once. Sequencing was carried out using blood. All receptors derive from a female donor with papillary thyroid cancer or a benign thyroid nodule (not recorded which). Some clones in this sample may be carry-over from other donors' samples.

This clone was picked up many times. The V and J genes are TRBV2 and TRBJ1-2, with a weak D call TRBD1 (6 bases). There are 15 residues in the CDR3. In germline, CDR1 is SNHLY, CDR2 FYNNEI. The ends were cut back, 4 bases at V and 1 base at J, with 13 bases in the middle. The CDR3 spells CASSVDRDLNYGYTF. The CDR3 coding sequence is TGTGCCAGCAGTGTGGACAGAGACCTTAACTATGGCTACACCTTC. The whole variable domain, remainder taken from reference TRBV2 and TRBJ1-2, is EPEVTQTPSHQVTQMGQEVILRCVPISNHLYFYWYRQILGQKVEFLVSFYNNEISEKSEIFDDQFSVERPDGSNFTLKIRSTKLEDSAMYFCASSVDRDLNYGYTFGSGTRLTVV.

This clone has ten or more counts. This chain uses TRBV4-2 with TRBJ1-4; TRBD1 agrees at 10 bases. The trim removed 6 bases at V and 6 bases at J, leaving 4 bases unmatched. The germline CDR1 and CDR2 sequences are LGHNA and YNFKEQ. The CDR3 sequence is 14 residues long. The CDR3 DNA reads TGTGCCAGCAGGGGGGACAGGGGCGATGAAAAACTGTTTTTT. Its protein product is CASRGDRGDEKLFF.

The chain is built from TRBV4-2 and TRBJ1-1, with TRBD1 as a possible D gene (6 bases). CDR1 LGHNA and CDR2 YNFKEQ come from the germline V gene. V lost 2 bases to trimming and J lost 7 bases, with 20 bases between them. CDR3 length: 16 amino acids. The CDR3 region has the DNA TGTGCCAGCAGCCAATGTGACCGGGACATCGACTTTGAAGCTTTCTTT. Protein: CASSQCDRDIDFEAFF.

There are many counts of this clone. Other nucleotide sequences in the sample specify the same CDR3. The V call is TRBV9, the J call TRBJ2-1; the D is unclear. This CDR3 has 13 residues. The germline gives CDR1 SGDLS, CDR2 YYNGEE. With 4 bases removed from V and 2 bases from J, the gap between germline ends came to 7 bases. The CDR3 loop is CASSTPPYNEQFF. The CDR3 nucleotides are TGTGCCAGCAGCACCCCACCCTACAATGAGCAGTTCTTC. The entire variable domain, with the rest obtained from reference TRBV9 and TRBJ2-1, is as follows: DSGVTQTPKHLITATGQRVTLRCSPRSGDLSVYWYQQSLDQGLQFLIQYYNGEERAKGNILERFSAQQFPDLHSELNLSSLELGDSALYFCASSTPPYNEQFFGPGTRLTVL.

At least ten counts were recorded for this clone. The genes are TRBV13 and TRBJ1-1; no clear D gene. The CDR3 is made up of 12 amino acids. Between the trimmed V and J ends, which lost 0 bases and 4 bases, there was a span of 3 bases. Germline CDR1 PRHDT, CDR2 FYEKMQ (reference sequence). The CDR3 here is CASSLGFTEAFF. Written as DNA, the CDR3 is TGTGCCAGCAGCTTAGGATTCACTGAAGCTTTCTTT. Full variable domain (outside the CDR3, taken from reference TRBV13 and TRBJ1-1): AAGVIQSPRHLIKEKRETATLKCYPIPRHDTVYWYQQGPGQDPQFLISFYEKMQSDKGSIPDRFSAQQFSDYHSELNMSSLELGDSALYFCASSLGFTEAFFGQGTRLTVV.

This clone was recorded a few times. The germline gene is not matched at one end of the junction; a read error may be the cause. This chain uses TRBV6-1 with TRBJ1-2; a weak D match, TRBD1 (6 bases). This CDR3 is built from 14 residues. Germline V CDR1 and CDR2: MNHNS, SASEGT. The CDR3 bases are TGTGCCAGCAGCCAACTTGGGGGCAACTATGGTTACACCTTC. This encodes CASSQLGGNYGYTF.